The 26 T cell receptor beta chains listed next were all sequenced from one sample in a study of post-analysis software for immune sequencing data. cDNA libraries of TCR beta carried unique molecular identifiers. From the PCR reads, TCRdb called clonotypes with MiXCR, one entry per CDR3 protein. The repertoire holds roughly 400,000 distinct CDR3 sequences, with roughly 40% as singletons. These receptors have no identified antigens. Study results and limitations: About 5 TRBV segments occurring more often in patients than controls included TRBV5-6, TRBV5-1 and TRBV20-1.

What was sequenced was blood. All receptors come from a girl aged 2 to 9 with multiple sclerosis.

The chain has TRBV27 and TRBJ1-4, with D possibly matching TRBD1 (5 bases). Looked up from germline, CDR1 is MNHEY and CDR2 is SMNVEV (reference sequence). The CDR3 extends over 13 amino acids. The V end lost 5 bases, the J end lost 5 bases, and 9 bases lay between the germline ends. In DNA form, the CDR3 reads TGTGCCAGCAGTAGACAGACCAATGAAAAACTGTTTTTT. Its translation: CASSRQTNEKLFF.

The genes are TRBV21-1 and TRBJ2-7; the table assigns TRBD2, which was not confirmed against the DNA. TRBV21-1 is classified as a pseudogene. The CDR3 covers 10 residues. DNA for the CDR3: TGTAAAGTGGGAGGCTACGAGCAGTACTTC. Protein product: CKVGGYEQYF.

This clonotype has only a few counts. The chain recombines TRBV6-2 or TRBV6-3 with TRBJ2-5; possibly TRBD1 for D (5 bases). The tail of the sequence fits TRBJ2-7 better, so the J call may be wrong. Germline V lookup: CDR1 MNHEY, CDR2 SVGEGT. There are 17 residues in the CDR3. The DNA for the CDR3 is TGTGCCAGCAGTTACATTCGGACATTCTTCAATTCCTACGAGCAGTACTTC. This encodes CASSYIRTFFNSYEQYF.

The J gene is TRBJ1-1, the V gene TRBV13, with unresolved D. Between the trimmed V and J ends, which lost 2 bases and 7 bases, there was a span of 8 bases. This CDR3 is built from 12 residues. The V gene's germline CDR1 is PRHDT and CDR2 FYEKMQ (reference sequence). The CDR3 DNA reads as TGTGCCAGCAGCTTACCCCACCGTGAAGCTTTCTTT. The encoded protein is CASSLPHREAFF.

This sequence joins TRBV7-2 and TRBJ2-7; TRBD2 aligns across 7 bases. The CDR3 covers 14 residues. CDR1 and CDR2 (germline): SGHTA, FQGNSA. V lost 3 bases and J lost 3; bases outside the gene matches: 5. The CDR3 loop reads CASSFSGLDYEQYF. CDR3 bases: TGTGCCAGCAGCTTTAGCGGGCTGGACTACGAGCAGTACTTC. Using reference TRBV7-2 and TRBJ2-7 for the parts outside the CDR3, the full variable domain is GAGVSQSPSNKVTEKGKDVELRCDPISGHTALYWYRQSLGQGLEFLIYFQGNSAPDKSGLPSDRFSAERTGGSVSTLTIQRTQQEDSAVYLCASSFSGLDYEQYFGPGTRLTVT.

V usage is TRBV10-3 and J usage is TRBJ2-5, with D uncertain. This CDR3 spans 15 amino acids. The germline gives CDR1 ENHRY, CDR2 SYGVKD. The ends were cut back, 1 base at V and 3 bases at J, with 12 bases in the middle. CDR3 nucleotide sequence: TGTGCCATCAGTGAGTGGGCTGGCGGAGAAGAGACCCAGTACTTC. Translation gives CAISEWAGGEETQYF.

This clonotype has just a few counts. This chain joins TRBV7-2 and TRBJ2-5, with D possibly TRBD1 on 5 matching bases. Germline V gene lookup returns CDR1 SGHTA and CDR2 FQGNSA. V was clipped by 1 base and J by 11 bases, with 26 bases between them. This CDR3 contains 17 residues. The CDR3: CASSLVGVTGQTSKQYF. DNA for the CDR3: TGTGCCAGCAGCTTAGTCGGAGTGACTGGACAAACAAGTAAGCAGTACTTC.

The chain uses TRBV3-1 and TRBJ1-5, with D perhaps matching TRBD1 (5 bases). CDR3 length: 15 amino acids. Trimming left V 0 bases short and J 7 bases short, with 13 bases between. In germline, CDR1 is LGHDT, CDR2 YNNKEL (reference sequence). DNA of the CDR3: TGTGCCAGCAGCCAAGATTGGGGGGAACGCCAGCCCCAGCATTTT. Its translation: CASSQDWGERQPQHF.

This clonotype was counted between two and nine times. The V and J genes are TRBV20-1 and TRBJ2-3; no firm D call. Germline V gives CDR1 DFQATT, CDR2 SNEGSKA (reference sequence). The CDR3 length is 15 residues. V gave up 5 bases and J gave up 6 bases, with 21 bases separating them. The CDR3 nucleotides are TGCAGTGCTTACCCTTTGTTGATAGCCCCGGATACGCAGTATTTT. It encodes CSAYPLLIAPDTQYF.

The CDR3: CASSWTVYTEAFF. The CDR3 nucleotides read TGTGCCAGCAGTTGGACGGTCTACACTGAAGCTTTCTTT. The rearrangement uses TRBV6-5 and TRBJ1-1; D is uncertain. The CDR3 length is 13 residues. Trimming stripped 4 bases from V and 3 bases from J, with 9 bases between. In germline, CDR1 is MNHEY, CDR2 SVGAGI.

The V and J genes are TRBV20-1 and TRBJ2-3; 9 nucleotides match TRBD2. The V gene's germline CDR1 is DFQATT and CDR2 SNEGSKA (reference sequence). CDR3 length: 16 amino acids. Germline trimming cut 0 bases from V and 3 bases from J; bases unmatched to any gene: 7. CDR3 DNA sequence: TGCAGTGCTAGAGATCCTGGCGGGGGGGGGACAGATACGCAGTATTTT. Amino acid sequence: CSARDPGGGGTDTQYF.

This rearrangement joins TRBV28 to TRBJ2-3; D is perhaps TRBD1 or TRBD2 (5 bases each). The CDR3 loop spans 16 amino acids. CDR1 and CDR2 (germline): MDHEN, SYDVKM. V was pared by 4 bases and J by 2 bases, with 16 bases between. This chain's CDR3 is CASSSFRGRTTDTQYF. The DNA of the CDR3 is TGTGCCAGCAGTTCGTTTAGGGGACGGACCACAGATACGCAGTATTTT.

This clonotype was detected only a few times. The chain couples TRBV5-1 to TRBJ2-5, with a weak D call TRBD1 (5 bases). The ends were cut back, 0 bases at V and 4 bases at J, with 10 bases in the middle. This CDR3 region has 14 residues. Looked up from germline, CDR1 is SGHRS and CDR2 is YFSETQ. The CDR3 loop reads CASSLVRGTETQYF. CDR3 nucleotide sequence: TGCGCCAGCAGCTTGGTTAGGGGCACAGAGACCCAGTACTTC.

The CDR3 coding sequence is TGCAGCGCTGGGACCGCCGATCAGCCCCAGCATTTT. Amino acid sequence: CSAGTADQPQHF. The chain uses TRBV29-1 and TRBJ1-5; tentative D call: TRBD1 (5 bases). Germline lookup yields CDR1 SQVTM and CDR2 ANQGSEA. The CDR3 is 12 residues long. V was shortened by 7 bases and J by 5 bases, with 12 bases between the two germline ends.

The CDR3 coding sequence is TGTGCCAGCGGGCAGGGGAGAAATGAGCAGTTCTTC. Encoded protein: CASGQGRNEQFF. V is TRBV3-1 and J is TRBJ2-1; the D gene is possibly TRBD1 (6 bases). CDR1 LGHDT and CDR2 YNNKEL come from the germline V gene (reference sequence). V was clipped by 8 bases and J by 7 bases, with 12 bases between them. The CDR3 is made up of 12 amino acids.

This clonotype occurred a few times. This chain joins TRBV9 and TRBJ1-2; no clear D gene. Between the trimmed V and J ends, which lost 4 bases and 6 bases, there was a span of 13 bases. CDR1 and CDR2 from the germline V gene are SGDLS and YYNGEE. The CDR3 covers 13 residues. The chain's CDR3 is CASSPPGSHGYTF. The CDR3 nucleotides read TGTGCCAGCAGCCCCCCGGGGAGCCATGGCTACACCTTC.

This chain links TRBV5-1 with TRBJ2-7; 7 bases agree with TRBD1. Germline trimming cut 4 bases from V and 0 bases from J; bases unmatched to any gene: 4. CDR3 length: 14 amino acids. Germline CDR1 SGHRS, CDR2 YFSETQ. The CDR3 loop reads CASSGGTVSYEQYF. CDR3 sequence (DNA): TGCGCCAGCAGCGGTGGGACAGTCTCCTACGAGCAGTACTTC.

This clonotype was seen only a few times. V usage is TRBV29-1 and J usage is TRBJ2-1, with a possible D match to TRBD1 (5 bases). The CDR3 contains 12 residues. Germline V gives CDR1 SQVTM, CDR2 ANQGSEA. V was shortened by 6 bases and J by 10 bases, with 16 bases between the two germline ends. The CDR3: CSVASDGQEQFF. CDR3 nucleotide sequence: TGCAGCGTAGCATCGGACGGACAAGAGCAGTTCTTC.

In its sample, this clonotype was seen many times. V gene TRBV29-1 combines with J gene TRBJ1-4; D is perhaps TRBD1 (5 bases). Trimming removed 7 bases from V and 5 bases from J, with 8 bases in between. This CDR3 spans 11 amino acids. Germline lookup yields CDR1 SQVTM and CDR2 ANQGSEA. CDR3 loop: CSARQNEKLFF. CDR3 DNA: TGCAGCGCGCGACAGAATGAAAAACTGTTTTTT. The variable domain in full, completed from reference TRBV29-1 and TRBJ1-4, reads SAVISQKPSRDICQRGTSLTIQCQVDSQVTMMFWYRQQPGQSLTLIATANQGSEATYESGFVIDKFPISRPNLTFSTLTVSNMSPEDSSIYLCSARQNEKLFFGSGTQLSVL.

V usage is TRBV28 and J usage is TRBJ2-2; D not certain. There are 19 residues in the CDR3. Per germline, CDR1 MDHEN and CDR2 SYDVKM. V was trimmed by 6 bases and J by 1 base, leaving 24 bases between them. In DNA form, the CDR3 reads TGTGCCAGCAGAACGCCCACGATAACAGAATTGTGGAACACCGGGGAGCTGTTTTTT. It is translated as CASRTPTITELWNTGELFF.

J is TRBJ1-2 and V is TRBV2; a weak D match, TRBD1 (6 bases). V was clipped by 7 bases and J by 4 bases, with 19 bases between them. The CDR3 is 15 amino acids. CDR1 is SNHLY and CDR2 is FYNNEI in the germline V gene. This chain's CDR3 is CASNGNPGGLYGYTF. DNA for the CDR3: TGTGCCAGCAACGGAAATCCCGGGGGCCTCTATGGCTACACCTTC. Full variable domain (rest looked up from reference TRBV2 and TRBJ1-2): EPEVTQTPSHQVTQMGQEVILRCVPISNHLYFYWYRQILGQKVEFLVSFYNNEISEKSEIFDDQFSVERPDGSNFTLKIRSTKLEDSAMYFCASNGNPGGLYGYTFGSGTRLTVV.

This clonotype was seen a handful of times. The V and J genes are TRBV15 and TRBJ2-4; 7 bases agree with TRBD1. The V gene end was trimmed by 1 base and the J gene end by 14 bases; junction bases not matched to a gene: 5. Looked up from germline, CDR1 is LNHNV and CDR2 is YYDKDF (reference sequence). CDR3 size: 12 residues. The CDR3 protein is CATSRAGTAKYF. CDR3 in DNA: TGTGCCACCAGCAGAGCCGGGACAGCCAAGTACTTC.

The chain links TRBV29-1 to TRBJ2-1, with 8 bases that match TRBD2. The length of the CDR3 is 16 residues. Germline V CDR1 and CDR2: SQVTM, ANQGSEA. J lost 0 bases, V lost 3 bases, and 7 bases had no gene match. CDR3 protein: CSVELAGLSSYNEQFF. The CDR3, as DNA: TGCAGCGTTGAGTTAGCGGGACTTAGCTCCTACAATGAGCAGTTCTTC.

This clonotype came up once. The chain's CDR3 is CASSEGTGNQPQHF. The CDR3 bases are TGTGCCAGCAGTGAGGGGACAGGCAATCAGCCCCAGCATTTT. This chain uses TRBV2 with TRBJ1-5, with 7 bases fitting TRBD1. The CDR3 length is 14 residues. Germline V gives CDR1 SNHLY, CDR2 FYNNEI. J lost 2 bases, V lost 3 bases, and 1 base had no gene match.

The chain has TRBV9 and TRBJ2-5; possible D gene TRBD2, 5 bases. The germline gives CDR1 SGDLS, CDR2 YYNGEE. The CDR3 spans 14 residues. The V gene lost 0 bases and the J gene lost 2 bases, with 8 bases spanning the gap. The CDR3 DNA follows: TGTGCCAGCAGCGTAGGAAGCGGACAAGAGACCCAGTACTTC. It specifies CASSVGSGQETQYF. The complete variable domain, with remaining parts taken from reference TRBV9 and TRBJ2-5, reads DSGVTQTPKHLITATGQRVTLRCSPRSGDLSVYWYQQSLDQGLQFLIQYYNGEERAKGNILERFSAQQFPDLHSELNLSSLELGDSALYFCASSVGSGQETQYFGPGTRLLVL.

The chain is built from TRBV6-1 and TRBJ1-5, with TRBD1 identical over 7 bases. Trimming at V came to 6 bases and at J to 4 bases, leaving 0 bases not matched to a gene. This CDR3 region has 12 residues. Germline V lookup: CDR1 MNHNS, CDR2 SASEGT. The CDR3 reads CASRGQNQPQHF. CDR3 sequence (DNA): TGTGCCAGCAGGGGACAGAATCAGCCCCAGCATTTT.